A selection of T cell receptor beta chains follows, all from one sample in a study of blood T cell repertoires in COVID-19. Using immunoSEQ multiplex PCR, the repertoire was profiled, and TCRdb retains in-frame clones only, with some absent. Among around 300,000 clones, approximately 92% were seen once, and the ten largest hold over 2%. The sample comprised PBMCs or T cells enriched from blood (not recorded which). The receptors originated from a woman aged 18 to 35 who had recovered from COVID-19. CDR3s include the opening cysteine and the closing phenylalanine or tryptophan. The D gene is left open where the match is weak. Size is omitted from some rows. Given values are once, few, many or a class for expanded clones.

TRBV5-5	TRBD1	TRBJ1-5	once	TGTGCCAGCAGCCTGGGACAGGGGTATAGCAATCAGCCCCAGCATTTT	CASSLGQGYSNQPQHF
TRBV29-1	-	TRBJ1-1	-	TGCAGCGTTGAAGGCAGGTTAGTTCCGAACACTGAAGCTTTCTTT	CSVEGRLVPNTEAFF
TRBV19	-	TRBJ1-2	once	TGTGCCAGTAGTACCCCAGGGAAAGATTATGGCTACACCTTC	CASSTPGKDYGYTF
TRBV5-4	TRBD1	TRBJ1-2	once	TGTGCCAGCAGCTTGGAGGGACAGGGTTATAGTAAGGATGGCTACACCTTC	CASSLEGQGYSKDGYTF
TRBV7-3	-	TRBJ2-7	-	TGTGCCAGCAGCCCCGGGCCAGGGACTGGCGAGCAGTACTTC	CASSPGPGTGEQYF
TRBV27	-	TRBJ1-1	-	TGTGCCAGCAGTTTATCTCATCCGGGGGGGGCGCGGACTGAAGCTTTCTTT	CASSLSHPGGARTEAFF
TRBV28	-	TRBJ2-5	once	TGTGCCAGCAGAGACCCCAGACAGATCCAAGAGACCCAGTACTTC	CASRDPRQIQETQYF
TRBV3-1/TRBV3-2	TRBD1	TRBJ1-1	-	TGTGCCAGCAGCTCCTCAACGAGGGACAGGAGAAGGCCGAACACTGAAGCTTTCTTT	CASSSSTRDRRRPNTEAFF
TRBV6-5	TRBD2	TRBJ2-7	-	TGTGCCAGCAGTTCCCTACTAGCGGGGGCTACCTACGAGCAGTACTTC	CASSSLLAGATYEQYF
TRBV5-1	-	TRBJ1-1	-	TGCGCCAGCAGCTTGGTAGGGGGGAACACTGAAGCTTTCTTT	CASSLVGGNTEAFF
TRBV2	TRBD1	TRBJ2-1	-	TGTGCCAGCAGCGCATTCTCCCGGACAGGGTTTGAGTTCGATGAGCAGTTCTTC	CASSAFSRTGFEFDEQFF
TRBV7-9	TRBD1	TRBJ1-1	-	TGTGCCAGCAGCCCGGGACAGGGGGCGATCGAAGGAGCTTTCTTT	CASSPGQGAIEGAFF
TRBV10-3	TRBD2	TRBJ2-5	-	TGTGCCATCAGTGTTTCGCCCCACTCTCGGCTAGCGGGGTCCCAAGAGACCCAGTACTTC	CAISVSPHSRLAGSQETQYF
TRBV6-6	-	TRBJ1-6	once	TGTGCCAGCAGTAAGGAGGATAATTCACCCCTCCACTTT	CASSKEDNSPLHF
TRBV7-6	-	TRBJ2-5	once	TGTGCCAGCAGCTTAGGCAGGGGCCGCGAGACCCAGTACTTC	CASSLGRGRETQYF
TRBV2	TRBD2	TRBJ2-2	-	TGTGCCAGCAGTGAACTAGCGGGGGGGCCGGGAACCGGGGAGCTGTTTTTT	CASSELAGGPGTGELFF
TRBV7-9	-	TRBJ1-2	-	TGTGCCAGCAGCTTAGATCTAGGGGAAGGCTATGGCTACACCTTC	CASSLDLGEGYGYTF
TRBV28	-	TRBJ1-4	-	TGTGCCAGCAGCCGGGACACTGATAATGAAAAACTGTTTTTT	CASSRDTDNEKLFF
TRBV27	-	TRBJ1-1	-	TGTGCCAGCAGTTTAAGGGGGTATAACACTGAAGCTTTCTTT	CASSLRGYNTEAFF
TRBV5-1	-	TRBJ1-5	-	TGCGCCAGCAGCTTGATCCGCCAGGGAGGTCAGCCCCAGCATTTT	CASSLIRQGGQPQHF
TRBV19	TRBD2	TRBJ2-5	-	TGTGCCAGTAACCCAGGGAGCGGGGGGGAGACCCAGTACTTC	CASNPGSGGETQYF
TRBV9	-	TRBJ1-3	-	TGTGCCAGCAGCGTAGACAGGGCCTCTGGAAACACCATATATTTT	CASSVDRASGNTIYF
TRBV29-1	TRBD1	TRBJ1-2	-	TGCAGCGTTGTTGCTGGGGACAGGGGCTATGGCTACACCTTC	CSVVAGDRGYGYTF
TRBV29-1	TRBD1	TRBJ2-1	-	TGCAGCGTTGCAGGGACAGGGGGCAGGAATGAGCAGTTCTTC	CSVAGTGGRNEQFF
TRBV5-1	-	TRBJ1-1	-	TGCGCCAGCAGACCCGGGATCCCTAACACTGAAGCTTTCTTT	CASRPGIPNTEAFF
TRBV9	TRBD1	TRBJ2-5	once	TGTGCCAGCAGCGTAGGAAGGGGGCAGATACAAGAGACCCAGTACTTC	CASSVGRGQIQETQYF
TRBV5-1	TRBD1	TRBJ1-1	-	TGCGCCAGCAGCTCTGACAGGGTCGGGAACACTGAAGCTTTCTTT	CASSSDRVGNTEAFF
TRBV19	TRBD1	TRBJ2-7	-	TGTGCCAGTAGGGGAACCGGGACAGGGTCGTACGAGCAGTACTTC	CASRGTGTGSYEQYF
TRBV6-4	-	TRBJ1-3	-	TGTGCCAGCAGTGACTCGTCCGGCGGAGGCTCTGGAAACACCATATATTTT	CASSDSSGGGSGNTIYF
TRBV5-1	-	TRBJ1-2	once	TGCGCCAGCAGCTTCGAACAGAACTATGGCTACACCTTC	CASSFEQNYGYTF
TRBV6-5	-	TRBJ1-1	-	TGTGCCAGCAGACTCCAAAGGGGGGGAGGGACTGAAGCTTTCTTT	CASRLQRGGGTEAFF
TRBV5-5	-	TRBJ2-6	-	TGTGCCAGCAGCTTCCAGGGCTCTGGGGCCAACGTCCTGACTTTC	CASSFQGSGANVLTF
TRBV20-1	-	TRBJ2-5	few	TGCAGTGCTGCGTACCAAGAGACCCAGTACTTC	CSAAYQETQYF
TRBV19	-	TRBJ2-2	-	TGTGCCAGTAGTGCCCGGGGGGCGGCTGGGGAGCTGTTTTTT	CASSARGAAGELFF
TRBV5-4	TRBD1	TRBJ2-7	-	TGTGCCAGCAGTCACGACAGGGGGCTGGGCGAGCAGTACTTC	CASSHDRGLGEQYF
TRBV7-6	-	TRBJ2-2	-	TGTGCCAGCAGCAAGACCCTGGTAGGGGCGGCTGGCGGGGAGCTGTTTTTT	CASSKTLVGAAGGELFF
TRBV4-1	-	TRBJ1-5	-	TGCGCCAGCAGCCAGGGGGGTATTGTACCCCGACCCCAGCATTTT	CASSQGGIVPRPQHF
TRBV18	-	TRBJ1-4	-	TGTGCCAGCTCACCGAGAGGACAGCTAGAAAAACTGTTTTTT	CASSPRGQLEKLFF
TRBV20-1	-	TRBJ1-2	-	TGCAGTGCTAGAGATCTAGGAGGCTACACCTTC	CSARDLGGYTF
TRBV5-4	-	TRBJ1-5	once	TGTGCCAGCAGCTTGGGACTCTGGAATCAGCCCCAGCATTTT	CASSLGLWNQPQHF
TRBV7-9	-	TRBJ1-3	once	TGTGCCAGCAGCTCGACTGAGCAGGGAAACACCATATATTTT	CASSSTEQGNTIYF
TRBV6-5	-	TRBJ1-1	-	TGTGCCAGCAGTCCGGGATTCTCGACTTTCTTT	CASSPGFSTFF
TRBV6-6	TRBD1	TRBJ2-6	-	TGTGCCAGCAGTCCCATGACAGGGGGCGCTGCCCCCACCCAGAACGTCCTGACTTTC	CASSPMTGGAAPTQNVLTF
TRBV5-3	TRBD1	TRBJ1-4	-	TGTGCCAGAAGCCCCGGACAGGGCGACGCAACTAATGAAAAACTGTTTTTT	CARSPGQGDATNEKLFF
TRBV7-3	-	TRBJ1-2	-	TGTGCCAGCAGCTTAAGTTCGGGGAATGGCTACACCTTC	CASSLSSGNGYTF
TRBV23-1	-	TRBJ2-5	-	TGCGCCAGCACTCAAAGGCGGGTAGGGGGGGCTGAGACCCAGTACTTC	CASTQRRVGGAETQYF
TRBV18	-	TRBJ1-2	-	TGTGCCAGCTCACCAACAGGGAGGGTCGATGGCTACACCTTC	CASSPTGRVDGYTF
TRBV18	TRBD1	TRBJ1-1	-	TGTGCCAGCTCACCAAAGGGACAGGTCTCGCTGGACACTGAAGCTTTCTTT	CASSPKGQVSLDTEAFF
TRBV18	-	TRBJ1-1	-	TGTGCCAGCTCACCAAGACAGAAGGATGAAGCTTTCTTT	CASSPRQKDEAFF
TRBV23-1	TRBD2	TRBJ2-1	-	TGCGCCAGCAGTCAATCCCCGGCTAGCGGGGGATCCAATGAGCAGTTCTTC	CASSQSPASGGSNEQFF
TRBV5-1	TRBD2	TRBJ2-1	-	TGCGCCAGCAGCTTGGGCCTAGCGGGGGGGCCCTACAATGAGCAGTTCTTC	CASSLGLAGGPYNEQFF
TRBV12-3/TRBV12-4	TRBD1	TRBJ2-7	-	TGTGCCAGCAGTTTAAACAGGGGCTACGAGCAGTACTTC	CASSLNRGYEQYF
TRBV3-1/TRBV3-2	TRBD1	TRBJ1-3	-	TGTGCCAGCAGCGCCCGACAGGGCCCTGGAAACACCATATATTTT	CASSARQGPGNTIYF
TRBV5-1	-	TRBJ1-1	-	TGCGCCAGCAGCTTGTTGGGCAGGGCGGCTATGAACACTGAAGCTTTCTTT	CASSLLGRAAMNTEAFF
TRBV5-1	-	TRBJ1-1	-	TGCGCCAGCAGCGCACAGGCGACGACGAACACTGAAGCTTTCTTT	CASSAQATTNTEAFF
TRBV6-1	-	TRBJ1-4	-	TGTGCCAGCAGTGGCGACAGGCACTACCCTAATGAAAAACTGTTTTTT	CASSGDRHYPNEKLFF
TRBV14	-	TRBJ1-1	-	TGTGCCAGCAGCCAAGTTGGCAGGGCCGGCAAAGCTTTCTTT	CASSQVGRAGKAFF
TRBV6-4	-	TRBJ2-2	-	TGTGCCAGCAGTGACGACTACGACACCGGGGAGCTGTTTTTT	CASSDDYDTGELFF
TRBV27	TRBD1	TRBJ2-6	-	TGTGCCAGCAGTTTCGGGACAGCCCCCTCTGGGGCCAACGTCCTGACTTTC	CASSFGTAPSGANVLTF